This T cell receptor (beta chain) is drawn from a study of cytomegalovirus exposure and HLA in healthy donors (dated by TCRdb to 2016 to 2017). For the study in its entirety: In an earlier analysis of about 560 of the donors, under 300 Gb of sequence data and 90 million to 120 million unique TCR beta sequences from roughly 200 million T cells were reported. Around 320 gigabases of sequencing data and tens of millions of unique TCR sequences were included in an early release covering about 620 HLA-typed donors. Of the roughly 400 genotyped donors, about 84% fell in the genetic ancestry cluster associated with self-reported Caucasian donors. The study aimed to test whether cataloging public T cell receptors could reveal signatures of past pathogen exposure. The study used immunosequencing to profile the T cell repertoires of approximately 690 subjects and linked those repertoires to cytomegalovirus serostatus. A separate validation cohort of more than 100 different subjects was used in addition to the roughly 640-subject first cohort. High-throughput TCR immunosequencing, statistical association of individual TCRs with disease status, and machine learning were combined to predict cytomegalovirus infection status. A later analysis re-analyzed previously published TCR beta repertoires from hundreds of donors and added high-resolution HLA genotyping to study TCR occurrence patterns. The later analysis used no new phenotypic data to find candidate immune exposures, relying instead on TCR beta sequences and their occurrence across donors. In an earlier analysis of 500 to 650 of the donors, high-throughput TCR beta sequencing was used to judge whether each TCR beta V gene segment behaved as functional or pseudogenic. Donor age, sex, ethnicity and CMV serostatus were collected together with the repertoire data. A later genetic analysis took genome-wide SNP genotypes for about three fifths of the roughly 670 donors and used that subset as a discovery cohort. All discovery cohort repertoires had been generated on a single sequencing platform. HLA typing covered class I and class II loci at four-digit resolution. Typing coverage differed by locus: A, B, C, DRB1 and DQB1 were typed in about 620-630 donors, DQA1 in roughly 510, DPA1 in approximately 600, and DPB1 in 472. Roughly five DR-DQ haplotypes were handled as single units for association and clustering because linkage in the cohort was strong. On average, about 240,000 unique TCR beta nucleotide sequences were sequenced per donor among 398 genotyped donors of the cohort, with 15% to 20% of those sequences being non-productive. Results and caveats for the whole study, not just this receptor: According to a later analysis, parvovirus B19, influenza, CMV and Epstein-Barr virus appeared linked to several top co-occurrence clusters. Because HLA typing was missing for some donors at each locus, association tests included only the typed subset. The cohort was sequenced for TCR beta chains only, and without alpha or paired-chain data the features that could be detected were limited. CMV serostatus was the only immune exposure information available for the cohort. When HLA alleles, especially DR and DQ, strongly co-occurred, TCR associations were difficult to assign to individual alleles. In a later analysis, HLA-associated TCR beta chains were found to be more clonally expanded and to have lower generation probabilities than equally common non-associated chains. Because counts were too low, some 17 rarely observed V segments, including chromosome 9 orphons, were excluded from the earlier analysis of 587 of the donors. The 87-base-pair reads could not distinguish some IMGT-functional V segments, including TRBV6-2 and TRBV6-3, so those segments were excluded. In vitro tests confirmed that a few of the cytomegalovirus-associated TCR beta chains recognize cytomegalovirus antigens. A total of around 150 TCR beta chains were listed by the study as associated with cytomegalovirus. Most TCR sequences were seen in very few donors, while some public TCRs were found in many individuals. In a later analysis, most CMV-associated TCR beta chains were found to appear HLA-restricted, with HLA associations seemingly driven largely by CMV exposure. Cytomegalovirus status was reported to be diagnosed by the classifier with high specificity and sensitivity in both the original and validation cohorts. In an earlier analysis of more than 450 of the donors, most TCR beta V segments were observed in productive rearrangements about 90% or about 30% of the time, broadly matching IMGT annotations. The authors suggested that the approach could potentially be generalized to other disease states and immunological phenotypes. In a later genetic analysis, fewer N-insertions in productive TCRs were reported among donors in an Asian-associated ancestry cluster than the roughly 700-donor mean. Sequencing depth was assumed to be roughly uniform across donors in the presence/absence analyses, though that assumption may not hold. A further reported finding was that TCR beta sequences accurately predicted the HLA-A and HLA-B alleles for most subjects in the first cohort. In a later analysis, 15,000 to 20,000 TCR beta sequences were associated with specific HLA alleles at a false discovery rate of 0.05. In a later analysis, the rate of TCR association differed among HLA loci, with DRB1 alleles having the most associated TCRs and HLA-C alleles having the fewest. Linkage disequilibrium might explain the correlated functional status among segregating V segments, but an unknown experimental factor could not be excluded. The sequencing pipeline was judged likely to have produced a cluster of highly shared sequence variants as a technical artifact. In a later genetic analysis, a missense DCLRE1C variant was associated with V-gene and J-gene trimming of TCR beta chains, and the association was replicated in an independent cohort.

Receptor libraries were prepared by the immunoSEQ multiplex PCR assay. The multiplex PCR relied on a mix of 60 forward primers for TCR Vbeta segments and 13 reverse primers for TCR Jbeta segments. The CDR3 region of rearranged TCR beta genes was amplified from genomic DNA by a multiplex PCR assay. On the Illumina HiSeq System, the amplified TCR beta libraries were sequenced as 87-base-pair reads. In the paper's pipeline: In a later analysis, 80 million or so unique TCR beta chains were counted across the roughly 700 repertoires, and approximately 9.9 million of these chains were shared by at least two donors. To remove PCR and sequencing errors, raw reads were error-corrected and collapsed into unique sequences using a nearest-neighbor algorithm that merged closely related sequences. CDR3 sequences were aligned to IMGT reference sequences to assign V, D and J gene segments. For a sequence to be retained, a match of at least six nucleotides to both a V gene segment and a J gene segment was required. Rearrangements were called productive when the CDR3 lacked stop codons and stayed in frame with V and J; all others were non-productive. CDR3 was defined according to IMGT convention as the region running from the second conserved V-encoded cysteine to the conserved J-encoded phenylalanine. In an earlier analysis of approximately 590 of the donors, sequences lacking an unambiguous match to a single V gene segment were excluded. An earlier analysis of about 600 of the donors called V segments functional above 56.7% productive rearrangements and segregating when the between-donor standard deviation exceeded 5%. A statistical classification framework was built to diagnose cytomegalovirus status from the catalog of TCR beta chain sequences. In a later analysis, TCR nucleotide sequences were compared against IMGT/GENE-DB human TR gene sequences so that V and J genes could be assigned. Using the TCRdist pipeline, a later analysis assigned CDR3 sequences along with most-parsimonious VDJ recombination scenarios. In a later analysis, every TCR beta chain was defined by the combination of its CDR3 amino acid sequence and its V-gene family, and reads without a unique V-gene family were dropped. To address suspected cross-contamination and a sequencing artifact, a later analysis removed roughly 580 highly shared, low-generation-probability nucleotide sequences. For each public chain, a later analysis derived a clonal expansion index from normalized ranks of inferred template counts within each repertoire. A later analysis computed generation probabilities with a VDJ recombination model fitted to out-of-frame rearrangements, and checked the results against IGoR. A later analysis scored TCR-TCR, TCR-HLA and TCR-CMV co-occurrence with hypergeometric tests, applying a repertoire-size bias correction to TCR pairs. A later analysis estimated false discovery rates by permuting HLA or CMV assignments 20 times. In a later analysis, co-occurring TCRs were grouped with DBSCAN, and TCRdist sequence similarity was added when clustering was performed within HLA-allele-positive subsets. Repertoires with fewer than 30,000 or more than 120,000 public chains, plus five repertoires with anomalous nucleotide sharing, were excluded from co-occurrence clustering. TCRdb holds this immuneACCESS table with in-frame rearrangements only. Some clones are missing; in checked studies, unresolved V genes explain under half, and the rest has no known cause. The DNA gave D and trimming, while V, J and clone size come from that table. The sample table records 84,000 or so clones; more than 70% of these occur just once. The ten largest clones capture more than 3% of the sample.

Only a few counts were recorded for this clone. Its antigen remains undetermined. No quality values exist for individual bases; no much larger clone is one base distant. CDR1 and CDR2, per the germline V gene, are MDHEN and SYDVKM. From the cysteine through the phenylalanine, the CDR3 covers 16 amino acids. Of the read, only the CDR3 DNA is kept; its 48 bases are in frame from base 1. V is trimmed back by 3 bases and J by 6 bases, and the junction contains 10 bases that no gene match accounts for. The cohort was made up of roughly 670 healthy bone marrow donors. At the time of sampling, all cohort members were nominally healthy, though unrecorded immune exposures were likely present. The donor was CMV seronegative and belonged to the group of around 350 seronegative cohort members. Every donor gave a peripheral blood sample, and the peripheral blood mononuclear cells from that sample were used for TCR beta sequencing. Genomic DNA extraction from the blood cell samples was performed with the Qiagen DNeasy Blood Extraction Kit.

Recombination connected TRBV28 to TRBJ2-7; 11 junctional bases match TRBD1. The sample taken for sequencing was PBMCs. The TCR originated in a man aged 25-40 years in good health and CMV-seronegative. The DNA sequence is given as TGTGCCAGCAGTTTCCGACGGGGACAGGGGGAAGGCGAGCAGTACTTC. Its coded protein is CASSFRRGQGEGEQYF.